This passage covers 15 T cell receptor beta chains from one sample sequenced in a study of immune cell composition in non-small cell lung cancer. Profiled with immunoSEQ multiplex PCR; TCRdb holds only in-frame clones, not every one. The repertoire holds 14,000 or so clones, with approximately 84% as singletons. The sequenced material came from lung tumor tissue. Receptors were obtained from a human donor with non-small cell lung cancer.

The chain recombines TRBV27 with TRBJ2-1; TRBD1 aligns across 9 bases. Germline V gene sequence: CDR1 MNHEY, CDR2 SMNVEV (reference sequence). Trimming at V came to 3 bases and at J to 7 bases, leaving 7 bases not matched to a gene. CDR3 size: 15 residues. DNA for the CDR3: TGTGCCAGCAGTTTGGGGACAGGGTCGAGGAATGAGCAGTTCTTC. It specifies CASSLGTGSRNEQFF.

V gene TRBV27 combines with J gene TRBJ1-5, with D tentatively TRBD1 (6 bases). Trimming left V 3 bases short and J 5 bases short, with 8 bases between. This CDR3 has 13 residues. Germline CDR1 is MNHEY and CDR2 is SMNVEV (reference sequence). The CDR3 loop reads CASSFSGDQPQHF. CDR3 DNA: TGTGCCAGCAGTTTTTCAGGGGATCAGCCCCAGCATTTT.

In nucleotides, the CDR3 is TGTGCCAGCAGTTACGGACTAGCGGGAGGGAATGAGCAGTTCTTC. It encodes CASSYGLAGGNEQFF. This sequence joins TRBV6-5 and TRBJ2-1; 15 nucleotides agree with TRBD2. This CDR3 region has 15 residues. The trim removed 2 bases at V and 7 bases at J, leaving 0 bases unmatched. The germline V gene encodes CDR1 MNHEY and CDR2 SVGAGI.

This clone is a singleton in its sample. The chain has TRBV20-1 and TRBJ2-1; 8 nucleotides match TRBD2. This CDR3 is built from 9 residues. J was trimmed by 14 bases and V by 8 bases; bases with no gene match: 5. Germline values: CDR1 DFQATT, CDR2 SNEGSKA (reference sequence). This CDR3 is CSPGLAEFF. Written as DNA, the CDR3 is TGCAGTCCCGGACTAGCCGAGTTCTTC.

This rearrangement joins TRBV5-6 to TRBJ2-7, with D possibly TRBD2 on 6 matching bases. The CDR3 has 14 amino acids. Germline V gene sequence: CDR1 SGHDT, CDR2 YYEEEE. V shed 4 bases and J shed 3 bases, with 14 bases lying between them. CDR3 coding DNA: TGTGCCAGCAGCGAGGAGGGTTTCAGCTACGAGCAGTACTTC. This translates into CASSEEGFSYEQYF. Full variable domain (rest looked up from reference TRBV5-6 and TRBJ2-7): DAGVTQSPTHLIKTRGQQVTLRCSPKSGHDTVSWYQQALGQGPQFIFQYYEEEERQRGNFPDRFSGHQFPNYSSELNVNALLLGDSALYLCASSEEGFSYEQYFGPGTRLTVT.

The V call is TRBV28, the J call TRBJ2-7; 10 bases align to TRBD1. The CDR3 consists of 16 residues. Germline V CDR1 and CDR2: MDHEN, SYDVKM. After removal of 9 bases from V and 1 base from J, the junction contained 12 bases not matched to a gene. Written as DNA, the CDR3 is TGTGCCAGTACAGGACAGGGGGTTATTTTTTCCTACGAGCAGTACTTC. Protein sequence: CASTGQGVIFSYEQYF.

The CDR3 here is CASSLGRDWATDTQYF. The CDR3, as DNA: TGCGCCAGCAGCTTGGGCCGGGACTGGGCCACAGATACGCAGTATTTT. The chain couples TRBV5-1 to TRBJ2-3, with TRBD2 as a possible D gene (6 bases). The ends were cut back, 0 bases at V and 2 bases at J, with 13 bases in the middle. Germline lookup yields CDR1 SGHRS and CDR2 YFSETQ. The CDR3 sequence is 16 residues long.

The chain couples TRBV5-1 to TRBJ2-3; no clear D gene. The CDR3 totals 14 residues. From germline, CDR1 is SGHRS and CDR2 YFSETQ. V was clipped by 1 base and J by 5 bases, with 11 bases between them. The DNA of the CDR3 is TGCGCCAGCAGCTTGAACGTTTTAAGAGATACGCAGTATTTT. Its translation: CASSLNVLRDTQYF.

This clone was found a few times. The rearrangement joins TRBV11-2 to TRBJ1-5; no clear D. CDR3 size: 13 residues. The V gene's germline CDR1 is SGHAT and CDR2 FQNNGV. With 4 bases removed from V and 6 bases from J, the gap between germline ends came to 10 bases. CDR3 sequence reads: CASSSNAFQPQHF. The CDR3 DNA follows: TGTGCCAGCAGCTCTAATGCGTTTCAGCCCCAGCATTTT.

CDR3: CASSHWAGGPRETQYF. CDR3 in DNA: TGTGCCAGCAGCCATTGGGCGGGAGGGCCGCGGGAGACCCAGTACTTC. The J gene is TRBJ2-5, the V gene TRBV11-2, with 9 bases matching TRBD2. The trim removed 5 bases at V and 5 bases at J, leaving 12 bases unmatched. The CDR3 covers 16 residues. Germline V gene data show CDR1 as SGHAT and CDR2 as FQNNGV.

The V gene is TRBV5-1, the J gene TRBJ2-7; D unclear. Per germline, CDR1 SGHRS and CDR2 YFSETQ. CDR3 size: 13 residues. Trimming pared 0 bases from V and 3 bases from J, leaving 7 bases between. The CDR3 DNA reads TGCGCCAGCAGCTTGGGACAAGACTACGAGCAGTACTTC. Its translation is CASSLGQDYEQYF.

The chain employs TRBV28 and TRBJ1-5; D gene uncertain. The length of the CDR3 is 16 residues. V shed 5 bases and J shed 0 bases, with 14 bases lying between them. Germline V CDR1 and CDR2: MDHEN, SYDVKM. The CDR3, as DNA: TGTGCCAGCAGTCAAGCGGGCAGGAATAGCAATCAGCCCCAGCATTTT. Translation: CASSQAGRNSNQPQHF.

V gene TRBV10-3 combines with J gene TRBJ2-2; TRBD2 matches 7 bases. Germline trimming cut 6 bases from V and 3 bases from J; bases unmatched to any gene: 4. Germline values: CDR1 ENHRY, CDR2 SYGVKD. CDR3 length equals 14 residues. The CDR3 DNA is TGTGCCATCAGGGCTAGCGGAGACACCGGGGAGCTGTTTTTT. Encoded protein: CAIRASGDTGELFF.

The V and J genes are TRBV5-6 and TRBJ2-1; D is uncertain. There are 11 residues in the CDR3. V lost 0 bases and J lost 6, with 1 base in between. Germline CDR1 is SGHDT and CDR2 is YYEEEE. Here the CDR3 DNA reads TGTGCCAGCAGCTTGGGCAATGAGCAGTTCTTC. It encodes CASSLGNEQFF. Drawing the rest from reference TRBV5-6 and TRBJ2-1, the complete variable domain is DAGVTQSPTHLIKTRGQQVTLRCSPKSGHDTVSWYQQALGQGPQFIFQYYEEEERQRGNFPDRFSGHQFPNYSSELNVNALLLGDSALYLCASSLGNEQFFGPGTRLTVL.

The table lists this clone with a few counts. This sequence joins TRBV30 and TRBJ1-3, with D unresolved. The CDR3 runs to 12 residues. Trimming took 0 bases from V and 3 from J, leaving 3 bases between them. The germline CDR1 and CDR2 sequences are GTSNPN and SVGIG (reference sequence). CDR3: CAWSVGGNTIYF. Written as DNA, the CDR3 is TGTGCCTGGAGTGTGGGTGGAAACACCATATATTTT.